One sample yielded the 21 T cell receptor beta chains listed below, sequenced in a study of T cell responses to AZD1222 COVID-19 vaccine. Clones were read by immunoSEQ multiplex PCR, and TCRdb kept only the in-frame ones, dropping some. The data hold 60,000 to 75,000 clones, with 85% to 90% observed a single time. The material sequenced was peripheral blood, taken on day 0 of AZD1222 vaccination. Receptors were obtained from an adult in good health.

This chain joins TRBV19 and TRBJ2-5; a weak D match, TRBD2 (6 bases). V was trimmed by 0 bases and J by 5 bases, leaving 16 bases between them. The germline V gene encodes CDR1 LNHDA and CDR2 SQIVND (reference sequence). The CDR3 covers 16 residues. For the CDR3, the DNA is TGTGCCAGTAGTATAGATATGCGGGGAGTGAGCGAGACCCAGTACTTC. Protein: CASSIDMRGVSETQYF.

The V and J genes are TRBV6-2 or TRBV6-3 and TRBJ2-3; a possible D gene is TRBD1 (6 bases). Trimming pared 6 bases from V and 5 bases from J, leaving 12 bases between. CDR3 length: 13 amino acids. Germline CDR1 and CDR2: MNHEY and SVGEGT. The CDR3: CASSQGQVDTQYF. The DNA for the CDR3 is TGTGCCAGCAGCCAGGGGCAGGTAGATACGCAGTATTTT.

The V gene is TRBV29-1, the J gene TRBJ2-7, with unresolved D. Trimming cost V 6 bases and J 0 bases, with 6 bases left between them. The CDR3 is 11 residues long. Germline V gene sequence: CDR1 SQVTM, CDR2 ANQGSEA. CDR3 DNA: TGCAGCGTCGCAAGCTCCTACGAGCAGTACTTC. Protein product: CSVASSYEQYF.

The chain employs TRBV6-6 and TRBJ2-6, with D unresolved. Germline lookup yields CDR1 MNHNY and CDR2 SVGAGI (reference sequence). This CDR3 is built from 17 residues. Trimming removed 5 bases from V and 0 bases from J, with 14 bases in between. CDR3: CASSPPGLSSGANVLTF. In DNA form, the CDR3 reads TGTGCCAGCAGTCCTCCTGGGCTCAGCTCTGGGGCCAACGTCCTGACTTTC.

This clone occurred a few times. This chain uses TRBV19 with TRBJ1-1, with 7 bases identical to TRBD1. The V segment lost 8 bases and the J segment 0 bases; nucleotides outside the gene matches: 15. Per the germline V gene, CDR1 is LNHDA and CDR2 is SQIVND (reference sequence). The CDR3 totals 17 residues. CDR3 sequence (DNA): TGTGCCAGTTTTCCGAAGGGTAGGACAGGTATGAACACTGAAGCTTTCTTT. This gives the protein CASFPKGRTGMNTEAFF.

The chain employs TRBV5-1 and TRBJ1-6, with 8 bases matching TRBD1. The CDR3 consists of 15 residues. Per the germline V gene, CDR1 is SGHRS and CDR2 is YFSETQ. With V trimmed by 4 bases and J by 8 bases, 8 bases remained unmatched. CDR3 loop: CASSPRTGSDSPLHF. The CDR3 nucleotides are TGCGCCAGCAGCCCCAGGACAGGGAGTGATTCACCCCTCCACTTT.

This sequence joins TRBV3-1 (or the pseudogene TRBV3-2) and TRBJ2-5; 7 bases match TRBD2. Germline V lookup: CDR1 LGHDT, CDR2 YNNKEL (reference sequence). Unmatched junction bases numbered 15, after V lost 4 bases and J lost 1 base. The CDR3 spans 18 residues. CDR3 protein: CASSPLTSALGIQETQYF. CDR3 DNA: TGTGCCAGCAGCCCATTAACTAGCGCCCTTGGGATCCAAGAGACCCAGTACTTC.

The chain recombines TRBV6-5 with TRBJ1-2; 9 positions agree with TRBD1. CDR1 and CDR2 (germline): MNHEY, SVGAGI. CDR3 length: 15 amino acids. Losses at the gene ends were 2 bases for V and 6 bases for J; bases not matched to a gene: 7. The CDR3 reads CASSYTTGQGHGYTF. CDR3 bases: TGTGCCAGCAGTTACACCACGGGACAGGGCCATGGCTACACCTTC.

The rearrangement uses TRBV5-1 and TRBJ2-5, with 10 bases lining up with TRBD2. J was trimmed by 2 bases and V by 0 bases; bases with no gene match: 4. The CDR3 loop spans 16 amino acids. In germline, CDR1 is SGHRS, CDR2 YFSETQ. CDR3 sequence reads: CASSLGLAGKQETQYF. The CDR3, as DNA: TGCGCCAGCAGCTTGGGACTAGCGGGTAAACAAGAGACCCAGTACTTC.

The J gene is TRBJ2-1, the V gene TRBV2; D is uncertain. The CDR3 contains 14 residues. Germline V lookup: CDR1 SNHLY, CDR2 FYNNEI. Trimming stripped 8 bases from V and 1 base from J, with 12 bases between. The CDR3 here is CASLSDGSYNEQFF. CDR3 sequence (DNA): TGTGCCAGCTTATCAGACGGTTCCTACAATGAGCAGTTCTTC.

This clone showed up just once. The gene calls are TRBV5-1 and TRBJ2-5; TRBD2 might be the D (5 bases). The CDR3 contains 15 residues. With 0 bases removed from V and 4 bases from J, the gap between germline ends came to 13 bases. CDR1 is SGHRS, CDR2 YFSETQ, per germline. For the CDR3, the DNA is TGCGCCAGCAGCTTGGTAGGCGGGCGGGTAGAGACCCAGTACTTC. Amino acids: CASSLVGGRVETQYF.

The gene calls are TRBV6-5 and TRBJ2-7; the match to TRBD1 covers 9 bases. The trim removed 6 bases at V and 6 bases at J, leaving 12 bases unmatched. CDR1 MNHEY and CDR2 SVGAGI come from the germline V gene. The CDR3 contains 15 residues. CDR3 DNA sequence: TGTGCCAGCAGCAGTCCCGGGACAGGGAAGTTCGAGCAGTACTTC. This codes for CASSSPGTGKFEQYF.

The chain carries TRBV19 and TRBJ1-1; TRBD1 agrees at 7 bases. CDR1 and CDR2 (germline): LNHDA, SQIVND (reference sequence). The J segment lost 4 bases and the V segment lost 7 bases, leaving 9 bases of the junction unmatched. This CDR3 spans 14 amino acids. CDR3 in amino acids: CASTQGIHSTEAFF. The CDR3 DNA is TGTGCCAGTACACAGGGGATTCATAGCACTGAAGCTTTCTTT. The full variable domain, with the rest looked up from reference TRBV19 and TRBJ1-1, is DGGITQSPKYLFRKEGQNVTLSCEQNLNHDAMYWYRQDPGQGLRLIYYSQIVNDFQKGDIAEGYSVSREKKESFPLTVTSAQKNPTAFYLCASTQGIHSTEAFFGQGTRLTVV.

This chain uses TRBV5-6 with TRBJ2-3; D is uncertain. CDR3 length equals 14 residues. Trimming cost V 1 base and J 3 bases, with 9 bases left between them. Germline CDR1 and CDR2: SGHDT and YYEEEE. CDR3: CASSLPARTDTQYF. CDR3 DNA sequence: TGTGCCAGCAGCTTGCCAGCCAGGACAGATACGCAGTATTTT.

Worth noting for this clone: One end of the junction fails to match germline, which may point to a read error. The rearrangement uses TRBV5-1 and TRBJ2-3, with a tentative D call TRBD2 (6 bases). Per germline, CDR1 SGHRS and CDR2 YFSETQ. The CDR3 runs 14 residues. Here the CDR3 reads CASRLASETDTQYF. CDR3 sequence (DNA): TGCGCCAGCAGGTTGGCTAGCGAAACAGATACGCAGTATTTT.

The chain has TRBV6-5 and TRBJ2-3, with 11 bases matching TRBD2. The V gene's germline CDR1 is MNHEY and CDR2 SVGAGI. J was trimmed by 3 bases and V by 7 bases; bases with no gene match: 6. The CDR3 is 15 residues long. CDR3 coding DNA: TGTGCCAGCACCCCTAGCGGGGGGACAACAGATACGCAGTATTTT. This sequence encodes CASTPSGGTTDTQYF.

The rearrangement joins TRBV5-1 to TRBJ1-6; D perhaps matches TRBD1 (5 bases). The germline gives CDR1 SGHRS, CDR2 YFSETQ. The CDR3 sequence is 14 residues long. Trimming left V 5 bases short and J 10 bases short, with 16 bases between. Here the CDR3 reads CASRDHGGGSPLHF. The DNA of the CDR3 is TGCGCCAGCAGAGACCACGGGGGTGGGTCACCCCTCCACTTT.

This clone occurred a few times. The gene calls are TRBV5-6 and TRBJ2-2; a possible D gene is TRBD1 (6 bases). Germline CDR1 reads SGHDT; CDR2 reads YYEEEE. The CDR3 is 16 residues long. V lost 4 bases to trimming and J lost 6 bases, with 19 bases between them. In DNA, the CDR3 is TGTGCCAGCAGCCCCGTAGGCAGGGGTATTCCCGGGGAGCTGTTTTTT. Amino acids: CASSPVGRGIPGELFF. The full variable domain, in which reference TRBV5-6 and TRBJ2-2 provide the parts outside the CDR3, is DAGVTQSPTHLIKTRGQQVTLRCSPKSGHDTVSWYQQALGQGPQFIFQYYEEEERQRGNFPDRFSGHQFPNYSSELNVNALLLGDSALYLCASSPVGRGIPGELFFGEGSRLTVL.

This clone was seen a few times. The chain carries TRBV7-2 and TRBJ1-2; D perhaps matches TRBD1 (6 bases). Germline-derived CDR1 and CDR2 are SGHTA and FQGNSA. This CDR3 has 14 amino acids. V lost 5 bases and J 5 bases, leaving 15 bases between the germline ends. The CDR3 spells CASSAQGSAYGYTF. DNA for the CDR3: TGTGCCAGCAGCGCACAGGGATCCGCATATGGCTACACCTTC.

The rearrangement uses TRBV7-2 and TRBJ1-1; 10 nucleotides align to TRBD1. This CDR3 comprises 16 residues. Germline lookup yields CDR1 SGHTA and CDR2 FQGNSA. J was trimmed by 0 bases and V by 2 bases; bases with no gene match: 3. Here the CDR3 DNA reads TGTGCCAGCAGCTTACGGGACAGGGGCCTGAACACTGAAGCTTTCTTT. Amino acids: CASSLRDRGLNTEAFF.

The V and J genes are TRBV29-1 and TRBJ1-2; 8 nucleotides agree with TRBD1. Unmatched junction bases numbered 16, after V lost 2 bases and J lost 5 bases. Germline V gene sequence: CDR1 SQVTM, CDR2 ANQGSEA. This CDR3 has 17 amino acids. The CDR3 loop reads CSVESGAGGEVGYGYTF. The DNA for the CDR3 is TGCAGCGTTGAAAGTGGGGCAGGGGGCGAGGTGGGGTATGGCTACACCTTC.